The 25 T cell receptor beta chains in this list originate from one sample, sequenced in a study of identical twins. TCRdb re-analysed the 5' RACE reads in MiXCR, keeping a single row per CDR3 protein. The table has some 300,000 distinct CDR3 sequences, about 12% seen once. This sample was also put to use in a study of yellow fever vaccine responses in identical twins.

Sequencing was carried out using CD8+ T cells sorted from blood. These receptors were obtained from a young woman in good health.

V usage is TRBV19 and J usage is TRBJ2-5; D unclear. Per germline, CDR1 LNHDA and CDR2 SQIVND (reference sequence). This CDR3 has 14 residues. V was pared by 6 bases and J by 1 base, with 12 bases between. The CDR3 DNA reads as TGTGCCAGTAGCTCAATTGGGGTCCAAGAGACCCAGTACTTC. Encoded protein: CASSSIGVQETQYF.

The rearrangement joins TRBV28 to TRBJ2-7, with 7 bases matching TRBD2. Germline-derived CDR1 and CDR2 are MDHEN and SYDVKM. The CDR3 consists of 13 residues. V shed 6 bases, J shed 12 bases, and the junction held 14 bases outside the gene matches. The CDR3 bases are TGTGCCAGCAGCCCCGGGACTACCCGTCCGTGGTACTTC. Protein: CASSPGTTRPWYF.

This sequence joins TRBV11-2 and TRBJ1-1; TRBD1 is a possible D gene (6 bases). Looked up from germline, CDR1 is SGHAT and CDR2 is FQNNGV. Trimming left V 2 bases short and J 11 bases short, with 12 bases between. The CDR3 is 12 residues long. The CDR3 nucleotides read TGTGCCAGCAGCTTACGAGGGGGTTGGGCTTTCTTT. It codes for CASSLRGGWAFF.

The chain joins TRBV3-1 to TRBJ2-5, with a weak D call TRBD1 (5 bases). V lost 4 bases, J lost 1 base, and 13 bases lay in between. The germline V gene encodes CDR1 LGHDT and CDR2 YNNKEL (reference sequence). This CDR3 is 15 amino acids long. This CDR3 is CASSLGWGAQETQYF. Written as DNA, the CDR3 is TGTGCCAGCAGCCTCGGCTGGGGCGCCCAAGAGACCCAGTACTTC.

This clonotype was seen at least ten times. The chain joins TRBV4-1 to TRBJ2-5; 7 positions match TRBD1. Germline assignment: CDR1 MGHRA and CDR2 YSYEKL. Trimming took 2 bases from V and 0 from J; bases not matched to a gene: 3. The CDR3 sequence is 15 residues long. CDR3 sequence (DNA): TGCGCCAGCAGCCAACTGACAGGGTACCAAGAGACCCAGTACTTC. It is translated as CASSQLTGYQETQYF.

This clonotype was found a few times. V is TRBV3-1 and J is TRBJ2-3; 10 nucleotides agree with TRBD2. V shed 1 base, J shed 1 base, and the junction held 5 bases outside the gene matches. Germline CDR1 LGHDT, CDR2 YNNKEL (reference sequence). CDR3 size: 17 residues. The CDR3 sequence is CASSQGASGGRTDTQYF. The DNA for the CDR3 is TGTGCCAGCAGCCAAGGGGCTAGCGGGGGCCGCACAGATACGCAGTATTTT.

This chain joins TRBV7-9 and TRBJ2-1; TRBD1 agrees at 8 bases. Losses at the gene ends were 5 bases for V and 9 bases for J; bases not matched to a gene: 9. The CDR3 runs to 14 residues. Germline CDR1 and CDR2: SEHNR and FQNEAQ (reference sequence). CDR3 in amino acids: CASSQRTGKAEQFF. In nucleotides, the CDR3 is TGTGCCAGCAGCCAACGGACAGGGAAGGCTGAGCAGTTCTTC.

This chain links TRBV11-2 with TRBJ1-2, with 8 nucleotides matching TRBD1. V shed 0 bases, J shed 4 bases, and the junction held 4 bases outside the gene matches. This CDR3 spans 15 amino acids. CDR1 is SGHAT, CDR2 FQNNGV, per germline. DNA for the CDR3: TGTGCCAGCAGCTTAGAGGACAGGGCAAGCTATGGCTACACCTTC. This codes for CASSLEDRASYGYTF.

The rearrangement uses TRBV28 and TRBJ2-7, with 10 bases aligning to TRBD1. Germline trimming cut 3 bases from V and 5 bases from J; bases unmatched to any gene: 4. The CDR3 has 14 amino acids. Germline CDR1 and CDR2: MDHEN and SYDVKM. The CDR3 region is CASSFFGQGDEQYV. CDR3 DNA sequence: TGTGCCAGCAGTTTTTTCGGACAGGGGGACGAGCAGTACGTC.

There are a few counts of this clonotype. J is TRBJ2-2 and V is TRBV7-3, with 8 nucleotides matching TRBD1. V lost 5 bases and J lost 2; bases outside the gene matches: 7. This CDR3 comprises 16 residues. In germline, CDR1 is SGHTA, CDR2 FQGTGA. The CDR3 bases are TGTGCCAGCAGCCTAGGGACAGGTTCCAACACCGGGGAGCTGTTTTTT. The encoded protein is CASSLGTGSNTGELFF.

This clonotype was seen many times. The chain uses TRBV15 and TRBJ2-3; maybe TRBD2 (5 bases). The CDR3 consists of 15 residues. Trimming left V 4 bases short and J 2 bases short, with 13 bases between. Looked up from germline, CDR1 is LNHNV and CDR2 is YYDKDF (reference sequence). The CDR3 region is CATSTTAENTDTQYF. In nucleotides, the CDR3 is TGTGCCACCAGCACCACAGCGGAAAACACAGATACGCAGTATTTT. The whole variable domain, filled in from reference TRBV15 and TRBJ2-3, reads DAMVIQNPRYQVTQFGKPVTLSCSQTLNHNVMYWYQQKSSQAPKLLFHYYDKDFNNEADTPDNFQSRRPNTSFCFLDIRSPGLGDTAMYLCATSTTAENTDTQYFGPGTRLTVL.

A word on this clonotype: An end of the junction differs from the germline gene, which may be a read error. The rearrangement links TRBV7-9 to TRBJ2-7; 11 bases are shared with TRBD2. Germline V CDR1 and CDR2: SEHNR, FQNEAQ (reference sequence). CDR3 length: 15 residues. The CDR3: CASSLSGRAFEERYF. CDR3 DNA sequence: TGTGCCAGCAGCCTTAGCGGGAGGGCCTTCGAAGAGCGGTACTTC.

This clonotype was observed a handful of times. The rearrangement uses TRBV7-7 and TRBJ2-2; weak D call: TRBD2 (6 bases). With 1 base removed from V and 3 bases from J, the gap between germline ends came to 12 bases. Germline V gene data show CDR1 as SSHAT and CDR2 as FNYEAQ (reference sequence). The CDR3 is 16 residues long. The CDR3 nucleotides are TGTGCCAGCAGCTTAGGGTCGGGACTCTACACCGGGGAGCTGTTTTTT. It is translated as CASSLGSGLYTGELFF.

The table lists this clonotype with many counts. This chain links TRBV7-8 with TRBJ2-1; possibly TRBD1 for D (6 bases). The germline gives CDR1 SGHVS, CDR2 FQNEAQ. The CDR3 covers 14 residues. V was pared by 5 bases and J by 8 bases, with 16 bases between. CDR3 sequence (DNA): TGTGCCAGCAGCCTTATAACAGGGTTGGATGAGCAGTTCTTC. Amino acids: CASSLITGLDEQFF.

This clonotype was detected only a few times. The rearrangement links TRBV10-2 to TRBJ1-2, with 9 bases that match TRBD1. Germline loops: CDR1 WSHSY, CDR2 SAAADI. The CDR3 contains 14 residues. V was pared by 9 bases and J by 1 base, with 6 bases of the junction left unmatched. Written as DNA, the CDR3 is TGCGCCAGTACCGGGACAGGGAGTAACTATGGCTACACCTTC. It specifies CASTGTGSNYGYTF.

The chain links TRBV18 to TRBJ2-3; D might be TRBD2 (6 bases). Germline CDR1 KGHSH, CDR2 LQKENI. V dropped 3 bases and J dropped 2 bases, with 12 bases sitting between them. CDR3 size: 15 residues. CDR3: CASSPGRGSTDTQYF. The CDR3 nucleotides are TGTGCCAGCTCACCGGGCCGGGGGTCCACAGATACGCAGTATTTT.

This clonotype was detected a few times. The chain couples TRBV25-1 to TRBJ1-4; 7 bases fit TRBD1. CDR1 is MGHDK and CDR2 is SYGVNS in the germline V gene. V trimming: 3 bases; J trimming: 7 bases; junction bases outside the gene matches: 5. The CDR3 extends over 14 amino acids. The CDR3 protein is CASSEGQTLEKLFF. DNA of the CDR3: TGTGCCAGCAGTGAGGGACAGACCCTTGAAAAACTGTTTTTT.

This clonotype was counted only a few times. V is TRBV7-9 and J is TRBJ2-1; the match to TRBD2 covers 9 bases. The V gene's germline CDR1 is SEHNR and CDR2 FQNEAQ (reference sequence). The CDR3 covers 15 residues. V lost 1 base and J lost 7; bases outside the gene matches: 5. CDR3 in amino acids: CASSLVSGSLNEQFF. The CDR3 nucleotides are TGTGCCAGCAGCTTAGTTAGCGGGAGTCTGAATGAGCAGTTCTTC. Together with reference TRBV7-9 and TRBJ2-1, the CDR3 gives the full variable domain: DTGVSQNPRHKITKRGQNVTFRCDPISEHNRLYWYRQTLGQGPEFLTYFQNEAQLEKSRLLSDRFSAERPKGSFSTLEIQRTEQGDSAMYLCASSLVSGSLNEQFFGPGTRLTVL.

V is TRBV29-1 and J is TRBJ2-3; TRBD2 agrees at 12 bases. The germline gives CDR1 SQVTM, CDR2 ANQGSEA. This CDR3 is 15 amino acids long. V lost 4 bases to trimming and J lost 4 bases; unmatched junction nucleotides: 6. The CDR3 DNA follows: TGCAGCGTTGGCCTGACTAGCGGGAGATCAGATACGCAGTATTTT. Translation: CSVGLTSGRSDTQYF.

At least ten counts were recorded for this clonotype. This rearrangement joins TRBV7-2 to TRBJ2-1; possibly TRBD2 for D (6 bases). Germline assignment: CDR1 SGHTA and CDR2 FQGNSA. The ends were cut back, 5 bases at V and 8 bases at J, with 13 bases in the middle. There are 13 residues in the CDR3. The CDR3, as DNA: TGTGCCAGCAGCCCCCGGGACTGGGATGAGCAGTTCTTC. The encoded protein is CASSPRDWDEQFF.

This clonotype was seen a handful of times. The CDR3 protein is CASSPWITDTQYF. CDR3 bases: TGTGCCAGCAGCCCGTGGATCACAGATACGCAGTATTTT. The V gene is TRBV14, the J gene TRBJ2-3; D ambiguous. The CDR3 is made up of 13 amino acids. V was pared by 4 bases and J by 2 bases, with 7 bases between. From germline, CDR1 is SGHDN and CDR2 FVKESK.

This clonotype was seen only a few times. This rearrangement joins TRBV13 to TRBJ2-2; D may be TRBD1 (5 bases). CDR1 is PRHDT and CDR2 is FYEKMQ in the germline V gene (reference sequence). CDR3 size: 12 residues. V dropped 7 bases and J dropped 7 bases, with 10 bases sitting between them. For the CDR3, the DNA is TGTGCCAGCAAACCAGGGATCGGGGAGCTGTTTTTT. It yields the protein CASKPGIGELFF.

This chain connects TRBV7-9 to TRBJ2-3; tentative D call: TRBD1 (5 bases). The J call may be wrong; the DNA end is better matched by TRBJ1-5. The CDR3 loop spans 14 amino acids. The germline gives CDR1 SEHNR, CDR2 FQNEAQ (reference sequence). The CDR3 DNA sequence: TGTGCCAGCAGCTTGACAGTCAGCACAGATACGCAGCATTTT. It translates to CASSLTVSTDTQHF.

Comment on this clonotype: A junction end diverges from the germline sequence, so it may reflect a read error. The gene calls are TRBV27 and TRBJ1-6, with a weak D call TRBD1 (5 bases). The length of the CDR3 is 14 residues. The germline gives CDR1 MNHEY, CDR2 SMNVEV (reference sequence). CDR3 coding DNA: TGTGCCAGCAGTTTAGAGGGGTATAACTCACCCCTCCACTTT. It codes for CASSLEGYNSPLHF.

This clonotype was recorded a few times. The chain carries TRBV28 and TRBJ1-4; D not resolved. The V end was cut by 0 bases, the J end by 8 bases, with 4 bases between. This CDR3 region has 12 residues. CDR1 and CDR2 from the germline V gene are MDHEN and SYDVKM. CDR3 in amino acids: CASSLWPEKLFF. The CDR3, as DNA: TGTGCCAGCAGTTTATGGCCGGAAAAACTGTTTTTT.